This T cell receptor (beta chain) derives from a study of cytomegalovirus exposure and HLA in healthy donors. This CDR3 comprises 11 residues. Germline CDR1 MDHEN, CDR2 SYDVKM. A note on this clone: The target antigen is unknown.

General observations from the study: Usually a TCR sequence was rare, but some public TCRs were found in many donors.

Primers: 60 Vbeta forward and 13 Jbeta reverse. Method: immunoSEQ multiplex PCR; TCRdb's copy keeps in-frame clones and lacks some. The repertoire includes some 160,000 clones, 80% to 90% of them detected once, and approximately 4% sits in the top ten. The sequence was collected from a woman aged 40 to 55 in good health and CMV-seropositive. The V gene is TRBV28, the J gene TRBJ2-5; D ambiguous. The end of the DNA aligns better with TRBJ2-7, so the J call may be wrong. The sample was PBMCs. CDR3 coding DNA: TGTGCCAGCAGCCCCGCCTACGAGCAGTACTTC. Protein: CASSPAYEQYF.